These T cell receptor beta chains were read from a single sample in a study of OX40 agonist ivuxolimab in advanced cancers. Clones were sequenced by immunoSEQ multiplex PCR, and TCRdb holds only the in-frame ones, with some missing. The profile shows approximately 89,000 clones, 80% to 90% of them singletons. The sample in question was CD4+ or CD8+ T cells sorted from blood, obtained in a trial of the OX40 agonist ivuxolimab. The source of these receptors is an adult with an advanced solid tumor such as melanoma, head and neck, liver or kidney cancer. The CDR3 runs from the conserved cysteine through the conserved F or W. D genes are given only for firm matches. Not every row has a clone size; where given, it reads once, few, many or a size class.

v_gene: TRBV11-2
abundance: NA
d_gene: NA
j_gene: TRBJ2-2
CDR3aa: CASSLELGGTNTGELFF
CDR3nt: TGTGCCAGCAGCTTAGAACTTGGCGGGACGAACACCGGGGAGCTGTTTTTT

v_gene: TRBV4-1
abundance: NA
d_gene: TRBD2
j_gene: TRBJ2-2
CDR3aa: CASSQSQRGATGELFF
CDR3nt: TGCGCCAGCAGCCAATCCCAGCGGGGGGCAACCGGGGAGCTGTTTTTT

v_gene: TRBV7-2
abundance: NA
d_gene: NA
j_gene: TRBJ1-4
CDR3aa: CASSRGGWGEKLFF
CDR3nt: TGTGCCAGCAGCCGCGGAGGGTGGGGTGAAAAACTGTTTTTT

v_gene: TRBV4-2
abundance: NA
d_gene: NA
j_gene: TRBJ2-7
CDR3aa: CASSQVGRTGSYEQYF
CDR3nt: TGTGCCAGCAGCCAAGTAGGGAGGACAGGATCCTACGAGCAGTACTTC

v_gene: TRBV6-6
abundance: NA
d_gene: TRBD1
j_gene: TRBJ1-6
CDR3aa: CASRRDRGSDSPLHF
CDR3nt: TGTGCCAGCAGACGGGACAGGGGGTCGGATTCACCCCTCCACTTT

v_gene: TRBV29-1
abundance: NA
d_gene: TRBD1
j_gene: TRBJ1-3
CDR3aa: CSVGTGISGNTIYF
CDR3nt: TGCAGCGTTGGGACAGGGATCTCTGGAAACACCATATATTTT

v_gene: TRBV18
abundance: few
d_gene: NA
j_gene: TRBJ1-5
CDR3aa: CASAQGNGNQPQHF
CDR3nt: TGTGCCAGCGCCCAGGGTAATGGCAATCAGCCCCAGCATTTT

v_gene: TRBV7-2
abundance: NA
d_gene: NA
j_gene: TRBJ1-1
CDR3aa: CASSFRENTEAFF
CDR3nt: TGTGCCAGCAGCTTCAGGGAGAACACTGAAGCTTTCTTT

v_gene: TRBV25-1
abundance: NA
d_gene: NA
j_gene: TRBJ2-1
CDR3aa: CASSPTLGAYNEQFF
CDR3nt: TGTGCCAGCTCCCCCACCCTAGGGGCCTACAATGAGCAGTTCTTC

v_gene: TRBV9
abundance: once
d_gene: NA
j_gene: TRBJ2-7
CDR3aa: CASSVAGGSLYEQYF
CDR3nt: TGTGCCAGCAGCGTAGCGGGCGGTAGCCTCTACGAGCAGTACTTC

v_gene: TRBV5-4
abundance: NA
d_gene: NA
j_gene: TRBJ2-3
CDR3aa: CASSASIRPDGGDTQYF
CDR3nt: TGTGCCAGCAGCGCATCAATACGTCCAGACGGCGGAGATACGCAGTATTTT

v_gene: TRBV19
abundance: NA
d_gene: NA
j_gene: TRBJ2-7
CDR3aa: CASSDTGMSSYEQYF
CDR3nt: TGTGCCAGTAGTGACACAGGTATGAGCTCCTACGAGCAGTACTTC

v_gene: TRBV6-1
abundance: once
d_gene: NA
j_gene: TRBJ1-2
CDR3aa: CASTERVGGNRLNYGYTF
CDR3nt: TGTGCCAGCACTGAACGGGTCGGGGGGAACCGATTAAACTATGGCTACACCTTC

v_gene: TRBV4-3
abundance: NA
d_gene: NA
j_gene: TRBJ2-3
CDR3aa: CASSQGLGDTQYF
CDR3nt: TGCGCCAGCAGCCAAGGTCTCGGCGATACGCAGTATTTT

v_gene: TRBV7-8
abundance: NA
d_gene: NA
j_gene: TRBJ2-5
CDR3aa: CASSLVSDRETQYF
CDR3nt: TGTGCCAGCAGCTTAGTCTCCGACCGAGAGACCCAGTACTTC

v_gene: TRBV11-2
abundance: few
d_gene: NA
j_gene: TRBJ1-5
CDR3aa: CASSLHGSNQPQHF
CDR3nt: TGTGCCAGCAGCTTACATGGGAGCAATCAGCCCCAGCATTTT

v_gene: TRBV29-1
abundance: once
d_gene: NA
j_gene: TRBJ2-5
CDR3aa: CSVLDPGRGETQYF
CDR3nt: TGCAGCGTGTTGGACCCGGGACGTGGGGAGACCCAGTACTTC

v_gene: TRBV6-1
abundance: NA
d_gene: NA
j_gene: TRBJ1-1
CDR3aa: CASSEAWGGTEAFF
CDR3nt: TGTGCCAGCAGTGAAGCCTGGGGGGGCACTGAAGCTTTCTTT

v_gene: TRBV6-6
abundance: NA
d_gene: NA
j_gene: TRBJ2-7
CDR3aa: CASSYTGPWVEQYF
CDR3nt: TGTGCCAGCAGTTACACAGGTCCCTGGGTCGAGCAGTACTTC

v_gene: TRBV27
abundance: NA
d_gene: NA
j_gene: TRBJ2-5
CDR3aa: CASRMGTQETQYF
CDR3nt: TGTGCCAGCAGAATGGGGACACAAGAGACCCAGTACTTC

v_gene: TRBV9
abundance: NA
d_gene: NA
j_gene: TRBJ1-6
CDR3aa: CASSPHEDSPLHF
CDR3nt: TGTGCCAGCAGCCCACACGAGGATTCACCCCTCCACTTT

v_gene: TRBV19
abundance: NA
d_gene: NA
j_gene: TRBJ2-7
CDR3aa: CASSTRRQGLIPSEQYF
CDR3nt: TGTGCCAGTAGTACCCGCCGGCAGGGGCTCATCCCTTCCGAGCAGTACTTC

v_gene: TRBV9
abundance: NA
d_gene: NA
j_gene: TRBJ2-2
CDR3aa: CASSGPHIDTGELFF
CDR3nt: TGTGCCAGCAGCGGTCCCCACATAGACACCGGGGAGCTGTTTTTT

v_gene: TRBV11-2
abundance: NA
d_gene: NA
j_gene: TRBJ1-1
CDR3aa: CASSLATGLPFF
CDR3nt: TGTGCCAGCAGCTTAGCTACAGGGCTACCTTTCTTT

v_gene: TRBV30
abundance: NA
d_gene: NA
j_gene: TRBJ1-3
CDR3aa: CAWSVQGGGNTIYF
CDR3nt: TGTGCCTGGAGTGTACAGGGAGGAGGAAACACCATATATTTT

v_gene: TRBV5-4
abundance: NA
d_gene: NA
j_gene: TRBJ2-3
CDR3aa: CASSFPTDTQYF
CDR3nt: TGTGCCAGCAGCTTCCCCACAGATACGCAGTATTTT

v_gene: TRBV2
abundance: NA
d_gene: TRBD1
j_gene: TRBJ2-1
CDR3aa: CASSRGDRAYNEQFF
CDR3nt: TGTGCCAGCAGTCGGGGGGACAGGGCGTACAATGAGCAGTTCTTC

v_gene: TRBV7-2
abundance: once
d_gene: NA
j_gene: TRBJ1-6
CDR3aa: CASSREGGNSPLHF
CDR3nt: TGTGCCAGCAGCCGAGAGGGTGGCAATTCACCCCTCCACTTT

v_gene: TRBV11-2
abundance: NA
d_gene: NA
j_gene: TRBJ2-3
CDR3aa: CASSSTAKDTQYF
CDR3nt: TGTGCCAGCAGCTCTACCGCCAAGGATACGCAGTATTTT

v_gene: TRBV6-6
abundance: NA
d_gene: NA
j_gene: TRBJ1-1
CDR3aa: CASSYPGDNTEAFF
CDR3nt: TGTGCCAGCAGTTACCCAGGGGACAACACTGAAGCTTTCTTT

v_gene: TRBV2
abundance: NA
d_gene: TRBD1
j_gene: TRBJ2-5
CDR3aa: CASSGDRGQETQYF
CDR3nt: TGTGCCAGCAGTGGAGACAGGGGTCAAGAGACCCAGTACTTC

v_gene: TRBV5-6
abundance: once
d_gene: TRBD2
j_gene: TRBJ2-3
CDR3aa: CASSSGGGALTDTQYF
CDR3nt: TGTGCCAGCAGCTCGGGAGGGGGGGCCCTCACAGATACGCAGTATTTT

v_gene: TRBV15
abundance: few
d_gene: NA
j_gene: TRBJ1-3
CDR3aa: CATSRDGGSGNTIYF
CDR3nt: TGTGCCACCAGCAGAGATGGGGGGTCTGGAAACACCATATATTTT

v_gene: TRBV23-1
abundance: NA
d_gene: NA
j_gene: TRBJ1-1
CDR3aa: CASSQSLIRPNTEAFF
CDR3nt: TGCGCCAGCAGTCAATCTCTAATTCGGCCGAACACTGAAGCTTTCTTT

v_gene: TRBV4-2
abundance: NA
d_gene: NA
j_gene: TRBJ2-2
CDR3aa: CASSYRDSTGELFF
CDR3nt: TGTGCCAGCAGCTACCGGGACTCTACCGGGGAGCTGTTTTTT

v_gene: TRBV7-9
abundance: few
d_gene: TRBD1
j_gene: TRBJ1-3
CDR3aa: CASSGPGQGAGNTIYF
CDR3nt: TGTGCCAGCAGCGGACCGGGACAGGGGGCTGGAAACACCATATATTTT

v_gene: TRBV7-8
abundance: few
d_gene: NA
j_gene: TRBJ1-6
CDR3aa: CASSNLRALNSPLHF
CDR3nt: TGTGCCAGCAGCAACCTCCGGGCGCTTAATTCACCCCTCCACTTT

v_gene: TRBV7-9
abundance: NA
d_gene: NA
j_gene: TRBJ1-1
CDR3aa: CASSSPGRTNTEAFF
CDR3nt: TGTGCCAGCAGCTCTCCGGGACGGACGAACACTGAAGCTTTCTTT

v_gene: TRBV19
abundance: NA
d_gene: NA
j_gene: TRBJ1-2
CDR3aa: CASSVSRDHGYTF
CDR3nt: TGTGCCAGTAGCGTAAGCAGGGACCATGGCTACACCTTC

v_gene: TRBV27
abundance: NA
d_gene: NA
j_gene: TRBJ2-2
CDR3aa: CASSLSLSRTGELFF
CDR3nt: TGTGCCAGCAGTTTGAGCCTCAGTAGGACCGGGGAGCTGTTTTTT

v_gene: TRBV9
abundance: NA
d_gene: NA
j_gene: TRBJ2-7
CDR3aa: CASSEGPSNSYEQYF
CDR3nt: TGTGCCAGCAGCGAGGGACCTTCCAACTCCTACGAGCAGTACTTC

v_gene: TRBV7-3
abundance: NA
d_gene: TRBD2
j_gene: TRBJ2-1
CDR3aa: CASSLGGIDNEQFF
CDR3nt: TGTGCCAGCTCGCTCGGGGGGATAGACAATGAGCAGTTCTTC

v_gene: TRBV11-2
abundance: NA
d_gene: NA
j_gene: TRBJ2-1
CDR3aa: CASILGEAAGEQFF
CDR3nt: TGTGCCAGCATCTTGGGGGAAGCAGCCGGTGAGCAGTTCTTC

v_gene: TRBV2
abundance: NA
d_gene: TRBD2
j_gene: TRBJ2-5
CDR3aa: CASSAFHSGVQETQYF
CDR3nt: TGTGCCAGCAGTGCGTTCCATAGCGGGGTACAAGAGACCCAGTACTTC

v_gene: TRBV30
abundance: once
d_gene: NA
j_gene: TRBJ1-5
CDR3aa: CAFRTVGYSNQPQHF
CDR3nt: TGTGCTTTTCGGACGGTAGGATATAGCAATCAGCCCCAGCATTTT

v_gene: TRBV9
abundance: NA
d_gene: NA
j_gene: TRBJ1-3
CDR3aa: CASSVTGAGNTIYF
CDR3nt: TGTGCCAGCAGCGTCACAGGAGCTGGAAACACCATATATTTT

v_gene: TRBV19
abundance: NA
d_gene: NA
j_gene: TRBJ1-2
CDR3aa: CASKVGQTGYGYTF
CDR3nt: TGTGCCAGCAAAGTCGGTCAGACAGGTTATGGCTACACCTTC